These T cell receptor beta chains were read from a single sample in a study of T cells in Graves' hyperthyroidism and ophthalmopathy. TCRdb reprocessed the multiplex PCR reads via MiXCR and lists one record per CDR3 protein. Of a few hundred thousand distinct CDR3 sequences detected, 14% appear once; the ten largest clones hold more than 4.5%. Sequencing used blood. Receptors were obtained from a woman in her 30s with Graves' hyperthyroidism that later progressed to Graves' ophthalmopathy. CDR3s include the opening cysteine and the closing phenylalanine or tryptophan. A D gene is named only where the DNA matches it firmly. Not every row has a clone size; where given, it reads once, few, many or a size class.

>-|TRBV5-8|TRBJ1-1|many
CASSTNSEAFF
TGTGCCAGCAGCACAAATTCTGAAGCTTTCTTT
>-|TRBV11-3|TRBJ1-1|many
CASRSPRANTEAFF
TGTGCCAGCAGGTCACCCAGGGCGAACACTGAAGCTTTCTTT
>-|TRBV10-3|TRBJ1-5|many
CAISERGDQPQHF
TGTGCCATCAGTGAAAGGGGAGATCAGCCCCAGCATTTT
>TRBD2|TRBV10-2|TRBJ2-7|-
CASSPGLAGARNEQYF
TGCGCCAGCAGTCCGGGACTAGCGGGAGCTCGCAACGAGCAGTACTTC
>-|TRBV5-4|TRBJ1-4|-
CASSLDRVGEKLFF
TGTGCCAGCAGCTTGGACAGGGTCGGGGAAAAACTGTTTTTT
>TRBD1|TRBV2|TRBJ2-7|many
CARPYRGRPHEQYF
TGTGCCAGACCTTACAGGGGGCGCCCCCACGAGCAGTACTTC
>TRBD2|TRBV7-9|TRBJ2-3|many
CASSLGTSGNTDTQYF
TGTGCCAGCAGCTTGGGGACTAGCGGGAACACAGATACGCAGTATTTT
>-|TRBV20-1|TRBJ2-1|many
CSAKGERDSNEQFF
TGCAGTGCTAAAGGAGAGCGGGACAGTAATGAGCAGTTCTTC
>TRBD2|TRBV25-1|TRBJ2-3|many
CASSAEPQAGDVDTQYF
TGTGCCAGCAGTGCCGAACCCCAAGCGGGAGATGTAGATACGCAGTATTTT
>TRBD2|TRBV27|TRBJ2-7|-
CASSSPGLAGDEQYF
TGTGCCAGCAGTTCACCGGGACTAGCGGGAGACGAGCAGTACTTC
>-|TRBV27|TRBJ2-7|few
CASSPYTGKGEQYF
TGTGCCAGCAGTCCTTATACAGGGAAGGGCGAGCAGTACTTC
>-|TRBV7-9|TRBJ1-6|many
CASSYDNSPLHF
TGTGCCAGCAGCTACGATAATTCACCCCTCCACTTT
>-|TRBV6-5|TRBJ1-1|many
CASSYSTENTEAFF
TGTGCCAGCAGTTACTCTACAGAGAACACTGAAGCTTTCTTT
>TRBD2|TRBV3-1|TRBJ2-3|few
CASSQGLAGDTDTQYF
TGTGCCAGCAGCCAAGGTCTAGCGGGTGACACAGATACGCAGTATTTT
>-|TRBV4-1|TRBJ2-7|-
CASSQDFGPSSFYEQYF
TGCGCCAGCAGCCAAGATTTTGGGCCTAGCAGTTTCTACGAGCAGTACTTC
>TRBD1|TRBV30|TRBJ2-3|-
CAWSRGQGGTDTQYF
TGTGCCTGGAGTAGGGGACAGGGGGGAACAGATACGCAGTATTTT
>TRBD2|TRBV9|TRBJ2-4|few
CASSVSGGGPNIQYF
TGTGCCAGCAGCGTTAGCGGGGGGGGTCCCAACATTCAGTACTTC
>TRBD2|TRBV6-1|TRBJ2-1|few
CASSRGLAGQTYNEQFF
TGTGCCAGCAGCCGAGGACTAGCGGGACAAACCTACAATGAGCAGTTCTTC
>TRBD2|TRBV12-5|TRBJ2-5|few
CASGQGRRGLAVQETQYF
TGTGCTAGTGGCCAAGGGCGTCGGGGACTAGCGGTCCAAGAGACCCAGTACTTC
>TRBD2|TRBV9|TRBJ2-5|-
CASSSPLAGVETQYF
TGTGCCAGCAGCTCCCCCCTAGCGGGAGTAGAGACCCAGTACTTC
>-|TRBV11-2|TRBJ1-2|-
CASSATGSRDYGYTF
TGTGCCAGCAGCGCCACAGGCTCCCGGGACTATGGCTACACCTTC
>-|TRBV11-3|TRBJ2-5|many
CASSSDRTETQYF
TGTGCCAGCAGCTCTGACAGGACGGAGACCCAGTACTTC
>-|TRBV20-1|TRBJ2-5|few
CSARGGGNQETQYF
TGCAGTGCTAGAGGCGGCGGTAACCAAGAGACCCAGTACTTC
>-|TRBV6-1|TRBJ2-1|many
CASGRPLNEQFF
TGTGCCAGCGGGAGGCCCCTCAATGAGCAGTTCTTC
>-|TRBV5-5|TRBJ2-7|many
CASSLADGPYEQYF
TGTGCCAGCAGCTTGGCCGACGGTCCCTACGAGCAGTACTTC
>-|TRBV30|TRBJ1-3|many
CAGGQRVGNTIYF
TGTGCCGGCGGACAGCGGGTCGGAAACACCATATATTTT
>-|TRBV4-2|TRBJ1-4|many
CASSQDGTFNEKLFF
TGTGCCAGCAGCCAAGATGGGACGTTTAATGAAAAACTGTTTTTT
>TRBD2|TRBV6-1|TRBJ2-1|many
CASSPAGVGLGEQFF
TGTGCCAGCAGTCCCGCGGGGGTAGGGCTGGGTGAGCAGTTCTTC
>-|TRBV12-3/TRBV12-4|TRBJ1-1|-
CASSLTRTSEAFF
TGTGCCAGCAGTCTGACCCGGACTTCTGAAGCTTTCTTT
>-|TRBV5-5|TRBJ2-7|-
CASSFHQGGDYEQYF
TGTGCCAGCAGCTTTCACCAGGGGGGAGACTACGAGCAGTACTTC
>-|TRBV6-2/TRBV6-3|TRBJ2-5|many
CASSYGIRFSEQETQYF
TGTGCCAGCAGTTACGGTATAAGGTTTAGCGAGCAAGAGACCCAGTACTTC
>TRBD1|TRBV29-1|TRBJ1-6|few
CSVQDGTGNSPLHF
TGCAGCGTGCAAGACGGGACAGGGAATTCACCCCTCCACTTT
>-|TRBV18|TRBJ2-2|-
CASSPVRDKNTGELFF
TGTGCCAGCTCACCAGTCCGGGACAAGAACACCGGGGAGCTGTTTTTT
>-|TRBV5-1|TRBJ2-7|many
CASSLAERPYEQYF
TGCGCCAGCAGCTTGGCGGAGCGGCCCTACGAGCAGTACTTC
>-|TRBV7-9|TRBJ2-3|-
CASSRQIADTQYF
TGTGCCAGCAGCCGACAAATCGCAGATACGCAGTATTTT
>TRBD1|TRBV2|TRBJ2-5|many
CASRGTGQETQYF
TGTGCCAGCAGAGGGACAGGACAAGAGACCCAGTACTTC
>TRBD2|TRBV12-3/TRBV12-4|TRBJ2-1|-
CASSFTSGDYNEQFF
TGTGCCAGCAGCTTCACTAGCGGGGATTACAATGAGCAGTTCTTC
>TRBD2|TRBV7-3|TRBJ2-5|many
CASSIGTSGEETQYF
TGTGCCAGCAGCATCGGGACTAGCGGGGAAGAGACCCAGTACTTC
>-|TRBV30|TRBJ2-3|many
CACSSPTDTQYF
TGTGCCTGCTCGAGTCCCACAGATACGCAGTATTTT
>-|TRBV5-1|TRBJ2-2|few
CASLASADTGELFF
TGCGCCAGCTTAGCTAGCGCGGACACCGGGGAGCTGTTTTTT